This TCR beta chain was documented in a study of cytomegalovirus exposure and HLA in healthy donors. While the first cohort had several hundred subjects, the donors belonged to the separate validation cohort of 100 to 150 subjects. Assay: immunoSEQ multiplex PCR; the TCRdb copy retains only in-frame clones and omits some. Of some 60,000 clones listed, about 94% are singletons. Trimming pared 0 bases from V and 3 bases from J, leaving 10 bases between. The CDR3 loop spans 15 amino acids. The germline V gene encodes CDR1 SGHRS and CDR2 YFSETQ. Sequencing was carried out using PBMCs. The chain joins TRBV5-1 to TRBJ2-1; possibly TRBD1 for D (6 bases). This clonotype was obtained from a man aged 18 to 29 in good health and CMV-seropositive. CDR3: CASSLARTDYNEQFF. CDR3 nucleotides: TGCGCCAGCAGCTTGGCTCGGACAGACTACAATGAGCAGTTCTTC.